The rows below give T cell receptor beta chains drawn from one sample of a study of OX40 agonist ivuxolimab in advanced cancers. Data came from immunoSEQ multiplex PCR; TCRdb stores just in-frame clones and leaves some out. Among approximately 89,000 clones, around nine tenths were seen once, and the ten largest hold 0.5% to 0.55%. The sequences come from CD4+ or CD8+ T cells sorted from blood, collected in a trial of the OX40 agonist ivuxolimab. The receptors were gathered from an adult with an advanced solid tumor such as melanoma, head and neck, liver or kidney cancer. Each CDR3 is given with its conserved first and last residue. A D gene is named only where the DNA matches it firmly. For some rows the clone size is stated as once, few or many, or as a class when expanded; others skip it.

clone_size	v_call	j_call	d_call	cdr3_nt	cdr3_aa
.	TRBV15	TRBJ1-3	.	TGTGCCACCAGCAGAGAAGGCGTGGGGACTGGAAACACCATATATTTT	CATSREGVGTGNTIYF
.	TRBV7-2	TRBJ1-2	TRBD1	TGTGCCAGCAGCTCACAGGGGGCTCTCCGCTATGGCTACACCTTC	CASSSQGALRYGYTF
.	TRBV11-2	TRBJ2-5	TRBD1	TGTGCCAGCAGCTTAGGCCAGGGGGCAGAAGAGACCCAGTACTTC	CASSLGQGAEETQYF
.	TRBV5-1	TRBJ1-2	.	TGCGCCAGCAGCCCGGACCAGGGCTTAGGCTACACCTTC	CASSPDQGLGYTF
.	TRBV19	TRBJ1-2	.	TGTGCCAGTAGTCGGGCGGATGTCAATGGCTACACCTTC	CASSRADVNGYTF
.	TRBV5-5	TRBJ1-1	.	TGTGCCAGCAGCCTAGGGATGGACACTGAAGCTTTCTTT	CASSLGMDTEAFF
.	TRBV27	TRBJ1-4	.	TGTGCCAGCAGTTCCCCGGGGAGTGGTGATGAAAAACTGTTTTTT	CASSSPGSGDEKLFF
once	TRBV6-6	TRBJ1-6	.	TGTGCCAGCAGTTACGATTGGACAGCCAATAATTCACCCCTCCACTTT	CASSYDWTANNSPLHF
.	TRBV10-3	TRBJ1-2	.	TGTGCCATCAGGGCCCCGGGTCAGGGGATTGGCTACACCTTC	CAIRAPGQGIGYTF
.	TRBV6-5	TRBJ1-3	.	TGTGCCAGCAGTACCCGAGGGAACTCTGGAAACACCATATATTTT	CASSTRGNSGNTIYF
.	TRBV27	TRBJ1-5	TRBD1	TGTGCCAGCAGTTTATATTGGCCGCAGGGGGCAGATGTCAATCAGCCCCAGCATTTT	CASSLYWPQGADVNQPQHF
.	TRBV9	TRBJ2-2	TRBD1	TGTGCCAGCAGCGTAGGGGCAGGGGGCGCGGGCACCGGGGAGCTGTTTTTT	CASSVGAGGAGTGELFF
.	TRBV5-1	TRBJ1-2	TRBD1	TGCGCCAGCAGCTTATCCGGGACAGGGAGCGGCTACACCTTC	CASSLSGTGSGYTF
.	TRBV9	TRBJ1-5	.	TGTGCCAGCAGCGTAGCGGCAGGGGAGGATCAGCCCCAGCATTTT	CASSVAAGEDQPQHF
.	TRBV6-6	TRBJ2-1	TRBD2	TGTGCCAGCAGTATGGGACTAGCGGGGGGGACTGAGCAGTTCTTC	CASSMGLAGGTEQFF
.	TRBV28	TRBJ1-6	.	TGTGCCAGCACCTCATACGGGGAGTTCCATAATTCACCCCTCCACTTT	CASTSYGEFHNSPLHF
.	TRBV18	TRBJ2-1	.	TGTGCCAGCTCCCCCGGGAGTGGGGGGGCCCATGAGCAGTTCTTC	CASSPGSGGAHEQFF
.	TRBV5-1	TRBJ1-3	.	TGCGCCAGCAGCTTGGAGGACACCATATATTTT	CASSLEDTIYF
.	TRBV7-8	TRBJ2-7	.	TGTGCCAGCACCTTATGGACTAGTGGGGGGCAGTACGAGCAGTACTTC	CASTLWTSGGQYEQYF
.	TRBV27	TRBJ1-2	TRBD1	TGTGCCAGCAGGGGTACGACAGGGGGCGGTGGCTACACCTTC	CASRGTTGGGGYTF
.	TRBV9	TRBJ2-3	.	TGTGCCAGCAGCGTAGGTGGGGGGGGCGGCACAGATACGCAGTATTTT	CASSVGGGGGTDTQYF
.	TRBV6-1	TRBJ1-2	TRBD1	TGTGCCAGCAGTCTAGGACAGGGGGTTTACTATGGCTACACCTTC	CASSLGQGVYYGYTF
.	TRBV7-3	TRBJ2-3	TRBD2	TGTGCCAGCAGTTCGGTAGCGGGGTCCACAGATACGCAGTATTTT	CASSSVAGSTDTQYF
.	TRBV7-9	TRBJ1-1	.	TGTGCCAGCAGCACACTAATCGGGGGATGGAACACTGAAGCTTTCTTT	CASSTLIGGWNTEAFF
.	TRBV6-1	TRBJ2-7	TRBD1	TGTGCCAGCAGTAAAACCGGGACAGGCTGGTACGAGCAGTACTTC	CASSKTGTGWYEQYF
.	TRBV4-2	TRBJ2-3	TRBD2	TGTGCCAGCAGCCAAGTCGAGGCTATTGGCGGGGGTGATACGCAGTATTTT	CASSQVEAIGGGDTQYF
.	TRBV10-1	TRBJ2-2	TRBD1	TGCGCCGTACCCCGGGACAGGGGTCCCGATGGGTCCACCGGGGAGCTGTTTTTT	CAVPRDRGPDGSTGELFF
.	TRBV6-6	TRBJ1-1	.	TGTGCCAGCAGAGCCACTAACGGGAACACTGAAGCTTTCTTT	CASRATNGNTEAFF
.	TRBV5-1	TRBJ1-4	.	TGCGCCAGCAGCTTCCGGCGGGCAGGGGCTAATGAAAAACTGTTTTTT	CASSFRRAGANEKLFF
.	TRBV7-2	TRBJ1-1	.	TGTGCCAGCAGCCCCCAGGGGTCATCTGAAGCTTTCTTT	CASSPQGSSEAFF
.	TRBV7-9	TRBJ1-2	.	TGTGCCAGCAGCCTAGGGGCAGACTATGGCTACACCTTC	CASSLGADYGYTF
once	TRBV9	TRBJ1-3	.	TGTGCCAGCAGCTCAAGGGCAGGGGCACCCGGAAACACCATATATTTT	CASSSRAGAPGNTIYF
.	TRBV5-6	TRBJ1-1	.	TGTGCCAGCAGCTTGGCGCACTCTGAAGCTTTCTTT	CASSLAHSEAFF
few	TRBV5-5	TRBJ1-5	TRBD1	TGTGCCAGCAGCTGGACAGGGGCAGGCAATCAGCCCCAGCATTTT	CASSWTGAGNQPQHF
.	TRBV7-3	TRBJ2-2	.	TGTGCCAGCAGCAGTATCACCGGGGAGCTGTTTTTT	CASSSITGELFF
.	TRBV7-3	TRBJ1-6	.	TGTGCCAGCAGCTTAAGACAGCAAACACCCCTCCACTTT	CASSLRQQTPLHF
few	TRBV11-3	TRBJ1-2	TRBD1	TGTGCCAGCAGCTTAGATAACAGGGGGCTCCACTTC	CASSLDNRGLHF
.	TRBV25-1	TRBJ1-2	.	TGTGCCAGCAGAGGAGCTAACTATGGCTACACCTTC	CASRGANYGYTF
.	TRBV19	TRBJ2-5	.	TGTGCCAGTAGTTATCGCGCCTGGGAGACCCAGTACTTC	CASSYRAWETQYF
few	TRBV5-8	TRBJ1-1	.	TGTGCCAGCAGCTCGAATATCTGGCTGAACACTGAAGCTTTCTTT	CASSSNIWLNTEAFF
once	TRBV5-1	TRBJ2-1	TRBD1	TGCGCCAGCAGCTTAGGGCAGGGGGTTTACAATGAGCAGTTCTTC	CASSLGQGVYNEQFF
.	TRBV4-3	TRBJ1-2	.	TGCGCCAGCAGCCAAGATTTGGAGCAGAACTATGGCTACACCTTC	CASSQDLEQNYGYTF
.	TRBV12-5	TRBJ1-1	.	TGTGCTAGTGGTCACCTCTCAGGGACTGAAGCTTTCTTT	CASGHLSGTEAFF
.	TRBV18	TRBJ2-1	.	TGTGCCAGCTCACCTGGGTCCGACAATGAGCAGTTCTTC	CASSPGSDNEQFF
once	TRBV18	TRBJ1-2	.	TGTGCCAGCTCACCAGGGGTGGGGGACTACGTCTACACCTTC	CASSPGVGDYVYTF
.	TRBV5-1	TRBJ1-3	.	TGCGCCAGCAGGCAGGGAACGGGCTCTGGAAACACCATATATTTT	CASRQGTGSGNTIYF
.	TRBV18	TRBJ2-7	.	TGTGCCAGCTCACCTTCGACAGCCTCCTACGAGCAGTACTTC	CASSPSTASYEQYF
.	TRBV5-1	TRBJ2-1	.	TGCGCCAGCAGCTTGGGGACACAGGGCGGAGGAAATGAGCAGTTCTTC	CASSLGTQGGGNEQFF
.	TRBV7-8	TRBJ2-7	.	TGTGCCAGCAGCTTAGGGAGTAGGGGGGATTTTACGGCCTACGAGCAGTACTTC	CASSLGSRGDFTAYEQYF
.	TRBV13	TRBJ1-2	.	TGTGCCAGCAGCCAGATCAAAGGCTACTATGGCTACACCTTC	CASSQIKGYYGYTF
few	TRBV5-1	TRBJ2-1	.	TGCGCCAGCAGCCGCGGGACAGAATACAATGAGCAGTTCTTC	CASSRGTEYNEQFF
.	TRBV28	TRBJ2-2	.	TGTGCCAGCAGACCGACTCGAACCACCGGGGAGCTGTTTTTT	CASRPTRTTGELFF
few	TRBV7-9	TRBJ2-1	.	TGTGCCAGCAGCCCCAAGCGTAGAGTCTCCTACAATGAGCAGTTCTTC	CASSPKRRVSYNEQFF